A selection of T cell receptor beta chains follows, all from one sample in a study of cytomegalovirus exposure and HLA in healthy donors. TCRdb's copy holds only in-frame clones and misses some; the assay was immunoSEQ multiplex PCR. This sample has approximately 150,000 clones, with roughly 80% found just once. The sample comprised PBMCs. These receptor sequences come from a woman aged 40-49 years in good health and CMV-seronegative. The CDR3 runs from the conserved cysteine through the conserved F or W. A D gene is named only where the DNA matches it firmly. The size field is filled for only some rows; it gives once, few, many or a size class.

j_call v_call cdr3_length clone_size d_call cdr3_aa cdr3_nt
TRBJ1-2 TRBV10-3 14 - TRBD1 CAISEFGQDHGYTF TGTGCCATCAGTGAGTTCGGACAGGATCATGGCTACACCTTC
TRBJ2-1 TRBV27 15 - TRBD1 CASSFEGQGYNEQFF TGTGCCAGCAGTTTTGAGGGACAGGGATACAATGAGCAGTTCTTC
TRBJ2-2 TRBV7-3 16 few - CASSQNAGPNTGELFF TGTGCCAGCAGCCAAAACGCGGGGCCGAACACCGGGGAGCTGTTTTTT
TRBJ2-1 TRBV28 14 - TRBD2 CASRGASGGFEQFF TGTGCCAGCAGGGGGGCTAGCGGGGGGTTTGAGCAGTTCTTC
TRBJ2-4 TRBV9 14 - TRBD1 CASSAGRDWDSQYF TGTGCCAGCAGCGCCGGACGGGATTGGGACAGTCAGTACTTC
TRBJ1-1 TRBV6-1 12 once - CASKLLNTEAFF TGTGCCAGCAAACTCTTGAACACTGAAGCTTTCTTT
TRBJ1-2 TRBV5-4 17 - TRBD1 CASRPGTGNERVYGYTF TGTGCCAGCAGGCCTGGGACAGGGAATGAGAGAGTATATGGCTACACCTTC
TRBJ1-1 TRBV7-3 15 - - CASSLRGGGLFEAFF TGTGCCAGCAGCTTAAGGGGGGGCGGACTATTTGAAGCTTTCTTT
TRBJ2-7 TRBV21-1 16 - - CASSNPSISTSYEQYF TGTGCCAGCAGCAACCCATCTATTAGCACCTCCTACGAGCAGTACTTC
TRBJ2-7 TRBV9 19 - TRBD1 CASSVGYWGTGTGITEQYF TGTGCCAGCAGCGTAGGCTACTGGGGGACCGGGACAGGGATAACCGAGCAGTACTTC
TRBJ1-6 TRBV7-3 12 - - CASSLENSPLHF TGTGCCAGCAGCTTAGAGAATTCACCCCTCCACTTT
TRBJ2-7 TRBV15 13 - - CATRGLDSYEQYF TGTGCCACCAGGGGCCTAGACAGTTACGAGCAGTACTTC
TRBJ1-1 TRBV11-3 12 - - CASSMRGTEAFF TGTGCCAGCAGCATGAGGGGGACTGAAGCTTTCTTT
TRBJ2-1 TRBV7-9 16 - - CASSTPSGIENERQFF TGTGCCAGCAGCACACCCAGCGGAATCGAAAATGAGAGGCAGTTCTTC
TRBJ1-1 TRBV6-7 17 once - CASSCRVQGCVNTEAFF TGTGCCAGCAGCTGCCGAGTTCAGGGATGCGTTAACACTGAAGCTTTCTTT
TRBJ2-3 TRBV7-2 17 - TRBD2 CASSLAGLAGGTDTQYF TGTGCCAGCAGCTTAGCGGGACTAGCGGGAGGCACAGATACGCAGTATTTT
TRBJ2-1 TRBV4-2 17 - TRBD2 CASSQDHRTRAYNEQFF TGTGCCAGCAGCCAAGATCATAGGACTAGAGCCTACAATGAGCAGTTCTTC
TRBJ1-1 TRBV15 12 - - CATSRAGRGAFF TGTGCCACCAGCAGAGCGGGGAGGGGAGCTTTCTTT
TRBJ2-2 TRBV7-3 16 - - CASSLTGAPHTGELFF TGTGCCAGCAGCTTAACGGGGGCTCCACACACCGGGGAGCTGTTTTTT
TRBJ2-7 TRBV9 14 - - CASSVARESHEQYF TGTGCCAGCAGCGTAGCCCGGGAGTCCCACGAGCAGTACTTC
TRBJ1-2 TRBV5-1 15 once - CASSPLQGWADGYTF TGCGCCAGCAGCCCCCTACAGGGTTGGGCCGATGGCTACACCTTC
TRBJ2-7 TRBV5-4 15 few TRBD1 CASSKETGEWSEQYF TGTGCCAGCAGCAAAGAGACAGGGGAGTGGTCAGAGCAGTACTTC
TRBJ1-5 TRBV28 12 - - CASSFIYQPQHF TGTGCCAGCAGTTTTATATATCAGCCCCAGCATTTT
TRBJ2-3 TRBV4-2 16 - - CASSLALGSAADTQYF TGTGCCAGCAGCCTTGCTTTAGGTAGCGCGGCAGATACGCAGTATTTT
TRBJ2-1 TRBV11-2 13 - - CASSLSADNEQFF TGTGCCAGCAGCTTATCAGCGGACAATGAGCAGTTCTTC
TRBJ2-1 TRBV6-5 16 once TRBD1 CASSYGSQGARNEQFF TGTGCCAGCAGTTATGGGAGTCAGGGGGCCCGAAATGAGCAGTTCTTC
TRBJ2-2 TRBV4-2 19 - TRBD1 CASSKRPTGFRTGDGELFF TGTGCCAGCAGCAAAAGACCGACCGGGTTTAGGACAGGAGATGGGGAGCTGTTTTTT
TRBJ2-7 TRBV7-2 15 - - CASSLVQVPPYEQYF TGTGCCAGCAGCTTAGTTCAGGTCCCTCCCTACGAGCAGTACTTC
TRBJ2-3 TRBV15 15 - TRBD1 CATSRRTGGTDTQYF TGTGCCACCAGCAGACGGACAGGGGGGACAGATACGCAGTATTTT
TRBJ2-2 TRBV4-3 15 - TRBD2 CASSHSGKDTGELFF TGCGCCAGCAGCCATAGCGGGAAGGACACCGGGGAGCTGTTTTTT
TRBJ2-3 TRBV6-4 14 - - CASSRTRGSDTQYF TGTGCCAGCAGTAGGACTAGGGGGAGCGATACGCAGTATTTT
TRBJ2-3 TRBV6-4 14 few - CASSEGGVSDTQYF TGTGCCAGCAGTGAAGGAGGAGTGTCCGATACGCAGTATTTT
TRBJ1-1 TRBV21-1 16 - - CASSIFRDYVNTEAFF TGTGCCAGCAGCATCTTCAGGGATTACGTGAACACTGAAGCTTTCTTT
TRBJ1-5 TRBV5-1 15 - - CASSLGNTKDQPQHF TGCGCCAGCAGCTTGGGGAATACTAAAGATCAGCCCCAGCATTTT
TRBJ2-7 TRBV7-7 15 few TRBD2 CASSLNGLAGDEQYF TGTGCTAGCAGCTTAAATGGACTAGCGGGAGACGAGCAGTACTTC
TRBJ1-1 TRBV28 15 - - CASSPPDRRITEAFF TGTGCCAGCAGTCCACCAGACAGGAGGATCACTGAAGCTTTCTTT
TRBJ1-2 TRBV11-2 17 few TRBD1 CASSTWTGGMKDYGYTF TGTGCCAGCAGCACCTGGACAGGGGGTATGAAGGATTATGGCTACACCTTC
TRBJ1-5 TRBV4-3 16 - - CASSQDWTGGNQPQHF TGCGCCAGCAGCCAAGATTGGACTGGAGGCAATCAGCCCCAGCATTTT
TRBJ1-1 TRBV9 15 - - CASSPNVDLNTEAFF TGTGCCAGCAGCCCTAACGTCGATCTAAACACTGAAGCTTTCTTT
TRBJ2-2 TRBV18 15 - - CASSSGMENTGELFF TGTGCCAGCTCATCCGGGATGGAGAACACCGGGGAGCTGTTTTTT
TRBJ1-2 TRBV9 14 - - CASSATGMPLGYTF TGTGCCAGCAGCGCAACAGGGATGCCCTTGGGCTACACCTTC
TRBJ1-4 TRBV11-3 14 - - CASSPQASNEKLFF TGTGCCAGCAGCCCTCAGGCGTCCAATGAAAAACTGTTTTTT
TRBJ1-1 TRBV5-1 14 - TRBD1 CASSSQGEGTEAFF TGCGCCAGCAGCTCTCAGGGGGAAGGCACTGAAGCTTTCTTT
TRBJ1-5 TRBV4-3 16 few - CASSQGTVYSNQPQHF TGCGCCAGCAGCCAGGGGACTGTCTATAGCAATCAGCCCCAGCATTTT
TRBJ2-2 TRBV9 16 - TRBD2 CASSPRLAGNTGELFF TGTGCCAGCAGCCCCCGGCTAGCGGGGAACACCGGGGAGCTGTTTTTT
TRBJ1-1 TRBV4-2 16 - TRBD1 CASSQAGQGVYTEAFF TGTGCCAGCAGCCAAGCGGGACAGGGGGTGTACACTGAAGCTTTCTTT
TRBJ1-2 TRBV2 13 - - CASSEASNYGYTF TGTGCCAGCAGTGAGGCCTCTAACTATGGCTACACCTTC
TRBJ2-7 TRBV6-5 11 - - CASTNRGEQYF TGTGCCAGCACTAATCGCGGCGAGCAGTACTTC
TRBJ1-1 TRBV7-8 14 - TRBD1 CASSRQGMNTEAFF TGTGCCAGCAGCAGACAGGGAATGAACACTGAAGCTTTCTTT
TRBJ2-7 TRBV7-3 14 - TRBD2 CASSLAGGTGEQYF TGTGCCAGCAGCTTAGCGGGGGGCACGGGCGAGCAGTACTTC
TRBJ2-3 TRBV21-1 17 - - CASSKGSFGLAVDTQYF TGTGCCAGCAGCAAAGGGTCATTTGGACTAGCAGTAGATACGCAGTATTTT
TRBJ1-2 TRBV5-4 15 - TRBD1 CASSEGQGESYGYTF TGTGCCAGCAGCGAGGGACAGGGGGAGTCCTATGGCTACACCTTC
TRBJ1-2 TRBV5-5 14 - - CASSTGLSGSGYTF TGTGCCAGCAGCACGGGACTATCGGGGTCTGGCTACACCTTC
TRBJ1-5 TRBV28 15 once TRBD1 CASSDRDREVQPQHF TGTGCCAGCAGTGACCGGGACAGGGAGGTTCAGCCTCAGCATTTT
TRBJ2-7 TRBV11-2 14 - - CASSAGVSAGEQYF TGTGCCAGCAGCGCTGGTGTTAGCGCGGGAGAGCAGTACTTC
TRBJ1-1 TRBV10-3 17 - - CAIKIGVNIEGDTEAFF TGTGCCATCAAAATTGGGGTAAATATTGAGGGGGACACTGAAGCTTTCTTT
TRBJ2-5 TRBV13 15 - - CASSSRTGGAETQYF TGTGCCAGCAGCTCAAGGACTGGAGGGGCGGAGACCCAGTACTTC
TRBJ2-3 TRBV15 14 - - CATRDFRGAHTQYF TGTGCCACCCGTGACTTTAGAGGAGCCCATACGCAGTATTTT
TRBJ1-2 TRBV11-3 13 - - CASSLGGGYGYTF TGTGCCAGCAGCTTAGGAGGGGGCTATGGCTACACCTTC
TRBJ1-1 TRBV7-9 16 - - CSSSPLGAEMNTEAFF TGTTCCAGCAGCCCCCTAGGGGCGGAAATGAACACTGAAGCTTTCTTT